These T cell receptor beta chains were read from a single sample in a study of T cell responses to AZD1222 COVID-19 vaccine. Here immunoSEQ multiplex PCR was the method, and the copy in TCRdb shows in-frame clones only, minus some. The table has 70,000 to 95,000 clones, about nine tenths seen once. Source: peripheral blood, taken 28 days after the second AZD1222 dose. The receptors originated from an adult who received the AZD1222 COVID-19 vaccine. Each CDR3 is given without its conserved first and last residue. The order of the fields is V gene, D gene, clone size, CDR3 protein. A D gene is named only where the DNA matches it firmly. A row's size may be missing; if present it is once, few, many or a size class.

V: TRBV19
D: NA
size: NA
CDR3: ASSIAEGLISVQY

V: TRBV9
D: NA
size: NA
CDR3: ASSQLPSNTGELF

V: TRBV11-3
D: NA
size: NA
CDR3: ASSLEQGPSYEQY

V: TRBV2
D: TRBD1
size: NA
CDR3: ASSEDGQGYTEAF

V: TRBV28
D: TRBD2
size: once
CDR3: ASGTLAGGLNEQF

V: TRBV19
D: NA
size: NA
CDR3: ASSPTQEQPQH

V: TRBV10-2
D: NA
size: NA
CDR3: ASSEFVTMNTEAF

V: TRBV25-1
D: TRBD1
size: once
CDR3: ASSEIGTGVAF

V: TRBV27
D: NA
size: NA
CDR3: ASSLIAGLGSYNSPLH

V: TRBV5-4
D: TRBD2
size: NA
CDR3: ASSLGRLAGVTYEQY

V: TRBV2
D: TRBD1
size: once
CDR3: ASSDPGQGAWRNQPQH

V: TRBV6-1
D: TRBD2
size: NA
CDR3: ASSERGGITYEQY

V: TRBV7-8
D: TRBD2
size: NA
CDR3: ATRAGYSYNEQF

V: TRBV19
D: NA
size: NA
CDR3: ASSMSRAGEQY

V: TRBV5-1
D: NA
size: NA
CDR3: ASSLGASGRANVLT

V: TRBV30
D: NA
size: NA
CDR3: ASGAPNQPQH

V: TRBV7-9
D: NA
size: once
CDR3: ASSPEGGAHQPQH

V: TRBV19
D: NA
size: NA
CDR3: ASSIGRSDEQY

V: TRBV29-1
D: NA
size: NA
CDR3: SVEEGVSDTQY

V: TRBV19
D: NA
size: NA
CDR3: ASSIRSEAF

V: TRBV4-2
D: NA
size: NA
CDR3: ASSQMGREGNTIY

V: TRBV28
D: TRBD1
size: NA
CDR3: ASRRQGVSSGYT

V: TRBV5-4
D: TRBD2
size: NA
CDR3: ASSPSSGTRVGPQY

V: TRBV11-3
D: NA
size: NA
CDR3: ASSLDPSSVEDFGYT

V: TRBV28
D: NA
size: NA
CDR3: ASSPGRLYGYT

V: TRBV6-1
D: NA
size: NA
CDR3: ASSEARGSRRGYYGYT

V: TRBV7-3
D: NA
size: NA
CDR3: ASSLRPGELF

V: TRBV11-2
D: NA
size: NA
CDR3: ASSLGTGKVSPEAF

V: TRBV24-1
D: TRBD1
size: NA
CDR3: ATSENTGTDYNEQF

V: TRBV4-2
D: NA
size: NA
CDR3: ASSQEEGSTYNEQF

V: TRBV14
D: TRBD1
size: medium-sized
CDR3: ASSPGQGYGYT

V: TRBV7-3
D: NA
size: NA
CDR3: ASSLQANTGELF

V: TRBV28
D: TRBD2
size: NA
CDR3: ASSLRTGLAGGGEQF

V: TRBV7-8
D: NA
size: NA
CDR3: ASSQASNYGYT

V: TRBV24-1
D: TRBD1
size: medium-sized
CDR3: ATSDPGQDSGNTIY

V: TRBV19
D: TRBD1
size: NA
CDR3: ASITNRGSGNTIY

V: TRBV5-1
D: TRBD1
size: once
CDR3: ASSFVAGGYTGELF

V: TRBV28
D: TRBD1
size: NA
CDR3: ASSLQGAHYGYT

V: TRBV3-1/TRBV3-2
D: TRBD1
size: NA
CDR3: ASSPDRVVPLH

V: TRBV6-2/TRBV6-3
D: NA
size: few
CDR3: ASSYTRRVVGLFSYNEQF

V: TRBV18
D: NA
size: NA
CDR3: ASSPGGNEQF

V: TRBV10-1
D: NA
size: NA
CDR3: ASSESGEARGRRREALH

V: TRBV7-3
D: NA
size: NA
CDR3: ASSLQLNTEAF

V: TRBV9
D: TRBD1
size: NA
CDR3: ASSGQGMINQPQH

V: TRBV27
D: TRBD1
size: NA
CDR3: ASSRTGGYEQY

V: TRBV7-2
D: TRBD1
size: once
CDR3: ASSPWTGIDTQY